The 13 T cell receptor beta chains reported below all come from one sample, sequenced in a study of T cell responses to AZD1222 COVID-19 vaccine. The repertoire was sequenced with immunoSEQ multiplex PCR; TCRdb's copy has only in-frame clones and lacks some. The sample lists about 150,000 clones, roughly 90% occurring once. The starting material was peripheral blood, obtained on day 0 of AZD1222 vaccination. Receptors were obtained from an adult in good health.

The rearrangement uses TRBV27 and TRBJ1-5, with D maybe TRBD1 (5 bases). There are 15 residues in the CDR3. CDR1 MNHEY and CDR2 SMNVEV come from the germline V gene (reference sequence). V was trimmed by 2 bases and J by 2 bases, leaving 10 bases between them. The CDR3 DNA sequence: TGTGCCAGCAGTTTAGAGGGGCGGGGCAATCAGCCCCAGCATTTT. Protein: CASSLEGRGNQPQHF.

The table lists this clone with a few counts. The chain links TRBV19 to TRBJ2-5, with 8 bases that match TRBD1. The junction had 3 bases not matched to a gene; V was cut back by 6 bases and J by 3 bases. Germline V gives CDR1 LNHDA, CDR2 SQIVND (reference sequence). This CDR3 region has 13 residues. The CDR3 protein is CASRRQGKETQYF. The DNA for the CDR3 is TGTGCCAGTAGAAGACAGGGGAAAGAGACCCAGTACTTC.

There are a few counts of this clone. This chain joins TRBV29-1 and TRBJ1-5; D ambiguous. Germline V gene sequence: CDR1 SQVTM, CDR2 ANQGSEA. The V end lost 6 bases, the J end lost 0 bases, and 9 bases lay between the germline ends. The CDR3 runs 13 residues. This CDR3 is CSVGWGSNQPQHF. The DNA for the CDR3 is TGCAGCGTCGGTTGGGGTAGCAATCAGCCCCAGCATTTT.

This chain uses TRBV28 with TRBJ2-7; maybe TRBD1 (5 bases). V lost 4 bases and J 4 bases, leaving 5 bases between the germline ends. This CDR3 comprises 11 residues. Germline loops: CDR1 MDHEN, CDR2 SYDVKM. The CDR3 DNA reads TGTGCCAGCAGTTCAGGGTACGAGCAGTACTTC. Its translation: CASSSGYEQYF.

V gene TRBV6-6 combines with J gene TRBJ2-7; D not resolved. The CDR3 length is 15 residues. Germline V gene data show CDR1 as MNHNY and CDR2 as SVGAGI (reference sequence). Between the trimmed V and J ends, which lost 1 base and 5 bases, there was a span of 15 bases. In nucleotides, the CDR3 is TGTGCCAGCAGTTACTTCCATTGGGATGTCCACGAGCAGTACTTC. Translation: CASSYFHWDVHEQYF.

This chain uses TRBV7-9 with TRBJ2-1; D unresolved. V was pared by 4 bases and J by 6 bases, with 7 bases between. The CDR3 is 12 amino acids. The germline CDR1 and CDR2 sequences are SEHNR and FQNEAQ (reference sequence). The CDR3 nucleotides read TGTGCCAGCAGCTCCCTTATCAATGAGCAGTTCTTC. Its protein is CASSSLINEQFF. The full variable domain, its missing parts supplied by reference TRBV7-9 and TRBJ2-1, is DTGVSQNPRHKITKRGQNVTFRCDPISEHNRLYWYRQTLGQGPEFLTYFQNEAQLEKSRLLSDRFSAERPKGSFSTLEIQRTEQGDSAMYLCASSSLINEQFFGPGTRLTVL.

V gene TRBV24-1 combines with J gene TRBJ2-2, with a weak D call TRBD2 (7 bases). This CDR3 comprises 16 residues. Germline CDR1 is KGHDR and CDR2 is SFDVKD. V shed 6 bases and J shed 5 bases, with 18 bases lying between them. The CDR3 spells CATSRGGGQGTGELFF. CDR3 bases: TGTGCCACCAGTCGAGGGGGGGGCCAGGGGACCGGGGAGCTGTTTTTT.

V and J are TRBV20-1 and TRBJ2-3, with unresolved D. This CDR3 comprises 11 residues. Between the trimmed V and J ends, which lost 2 bases and 6 bases, there was a span of 6 bases. Germline lookup yields CDR1 DFQATT and CDR2 SNEGSKA (reference sequence). The CDR3 reads CSARTIDTQYF. As DNA, the CDR3 is TGCAGTGCTAGAACGATCGATACGCAGTATTTT.

V and J are TRBV7-2 and TRBJ2-5; no reliable D call. CDR1 and CDR2 (germline): SGHTA, FQGNSA. This CDR3 has 13 amino acids. Trimming cost V 1 base and J 5 bases, with 8 bases left between them. CDR3 residues: CASSLEVLETQYF. The CDR3 DNA is TGTGCCAGCAGCTTAGAAGTTCTGGAGACCCAGTACTTC.

On this clone: The sample carries other DNA sequences with the same CDR3. V usage is TRBV28 and J usage is TRBJ1-1; D ambiguous. CDR3 length: 14 residues. The V gene's germline CDR1 is MDHEN and CDR2 SYDVKM. Deletions cut 3 bases from V and 5 bases from J, with 13 bases between. CDR3 amino acids: CASSFNKGVTEAFF. CDR3 nucleotide sequence: TGTGCCAGCAGTTTCAATAAAGGAGTGACTGAAGCTTTCTTT. Combining the CDR3 with reference TRBV28 and TRBJ1-1 gives the whole variable domain DVKVTQSSRYLVKRTGEKVFLECVQDMDHENMFWYRQDPGLGLRLIYFSYDVKMKEKGDIPEGYSVSREKKERFSLILESASTNQTSMYLCASSFNKGVTEAFFGQGTRLTVV.

The chain links TRBV18 to TRBJ1-6; D remains ambiguous. The V end lost 5 bases, the J end lost 7 bases, and 9 bases lay between the germline ends. The CDR3 runs to 13 residues. The germline V gene has CDR1 KGHSH and CDR2 LQKENI. The CDR3, as DNA: TGTGCCAGCTCATCCGCCGGGAATTCACCCCTCCACTTT. It translates to CASSSAGNSPLHF.

The chain carries TRBV20-1 and TRBJ1-2; D unclear. V gave up 7 bases and J gave up 7 bases, with 4 bases separating them. The V gene's germline CDR1 is DFQATT and CDR2 SNEGSKA (reference sequence). This CDR3 contains 8 residues. CDR3 protein: CSVGGYTF. CDR3 bases: TGCAGTGTGGGTGGCTACACCTTC.

V and J are TRBV19 and TRBJ1-5; D is uncertain. Germline CDR1 reads LNHDA; CDR2 reads SQIVND (reference sequence). Trimming took off 1 base at V and 2 bases at J, with 12 bases between the two ends. This CDR3 contains 16 residues. Written as DNA, the CDR3 is TGTGCCAGTAGTATAGTGAGGGAAGTTGGCAATCAGCCCCAGCATTTT. It encodes CASSIVREVGNQPQHF. Variable domain in full (rest from reference TRBV19 and TRBJ1-5): DGGITQSPKYLFRKEGQNVTLSCEQNLNHDAMYWYRQDPGQGLRLIYYSQIVNDFQKGDIAEGYSVSREKKESFPLTVTSAQKNPTAFYLCASSIVREVGNQPQHFGDGTRLSIL.